Listed here is a single T cell receptor beta chain. This CDR3 comprises 15 residues. From germline, CDR1 is SGHRS and CDR2 YFSETQ. Each UMI, carrying a 6-nucleotide sample barcode, came from template switching. Each CDR3 protein gets one entry in TCRdb, which reprocessed the 5' RACE reads and gives no DNA. The data show about 300,000 distinct CDR3 sequences, and the top ten clones hold roughly 5.2%. The data originate from a study of monozygotic twins with inflammatory bowel disease. The receptor's source is a human donor with ulcerative colitis or Crohn's disease, or a healthy co-twin of an affected twin (not recorded which). The V call is TRBV5-1, the J call TRBJ2-2; without DNA, the TCRdb call of TRBD2 cannot be checked. The sequencing input was blood. CDR3 loop: CASSHGGSYTGELFF.